This TCR beta chain stems from a study of CD8+CD57+ T cells in acquired aplastic anemia. The CDR3 extends over 12 amino acids. Trimming took 3 bases from V and 10 from J, leaving 10 bases between them. Germline V gene sequence: CDR1 SEHNR, CDR2 FQNEAQ (reference sequence). Profiling that covered TCR beta VDJ and CDR3 relied on genomic DNA as its template. TCRdb passed the reads through MiXCR, listing each CDR3 protein once. This sample carries some 120,000 distinct CDR3 sequences, over 45% of them seen once, and the ten largest clones take under 3%. V gene TRBV7-9 combines with J gene TRBJ2-1; D may correspond to TRBD1 or TRBD2 (5 bases each). This receptor was taken from a human donor in good health, serving as a control. The sample was sorted CD4+, CD8+, or CD8+CD57+ T cells (not recorded which) from PBMCs. The chain's CDR3 is CASSFLGVEQFF. The CDR3 region has the DNA TGTGCCAGCAGCTTTTTGGGGGTCGAGCAGTTCTTC.